This TCR beta chain is from a study of cytomegalovirus exposure and HLA in healthy donors. Notes on the study in general: Associated with HLA alleles at 0.05 false discovery rate in a later analysis were over 15,000 TCR beta sequences. Analysis performed later showed TCR beta chains linked to HLA being more clonally expanded than equally common others.

Germline lookup yields CDR1 KGHSH and CDR2 LQKENI. The CDR3 loop spans 15 amino acids. V shed 6 bases and J shed 7 bases, with 16 bases lying between them. Researchers ran the PCR with 60 Vbeta and 13 Jbeta primers. TCRdb keeps only in-frame clones here, not all; method: immunoSEQ multiplex PCR. The sample consists of under 110,000 clones, 70% to 85% of them appearing once. Regarding this clone: Its antigen is not identified.

The sequencing input was PBMCs. V gene TRBV18 combines with J gene TRBJ1-6; D ambiguous. The source is a man between 60 and 75 years old in good health and CMV-seronegative. The CDR3 protein is CASSPGRVWNSPLHF. In DNA form, the CDR3 reads TGTGCCAGCTCCCCCGGGAGGGTGTGGAATTCACCCCTCCACTTT.